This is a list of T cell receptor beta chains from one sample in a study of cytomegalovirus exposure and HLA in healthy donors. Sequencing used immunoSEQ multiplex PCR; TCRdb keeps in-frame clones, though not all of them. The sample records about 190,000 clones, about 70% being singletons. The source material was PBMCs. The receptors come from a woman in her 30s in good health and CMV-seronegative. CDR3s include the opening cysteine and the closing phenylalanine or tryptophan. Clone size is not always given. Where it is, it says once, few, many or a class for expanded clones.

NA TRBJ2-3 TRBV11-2 CASSLLRGSATDTQYF
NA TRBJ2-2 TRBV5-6 CASSLGLAGGTGELFF
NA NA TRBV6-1 CASSEDRGSGAYEQYF
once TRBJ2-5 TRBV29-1 CSVERPSGIQETQYF
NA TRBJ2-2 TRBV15 CATSRGGLASNTGELFF
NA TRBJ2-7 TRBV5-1 CASSLGPTDKVWYF
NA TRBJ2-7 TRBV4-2 CASSLPGSPSEQYF
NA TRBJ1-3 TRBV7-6 CASSRGISSGNTIYF
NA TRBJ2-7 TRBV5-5 CASSLGPGTGAGEQYF
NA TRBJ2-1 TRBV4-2 CASSQKGLAGVSNEQFF
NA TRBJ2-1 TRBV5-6 CASRHAASGTYNEQFF
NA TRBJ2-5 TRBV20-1 CSATSQETQYF
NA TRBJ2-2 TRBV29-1 CSVRRDGELFF
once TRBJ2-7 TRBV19 CASTPTGGICEQYF
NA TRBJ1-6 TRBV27 CASSAGQANSPLHF
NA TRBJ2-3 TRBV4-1 CASSQVSGGAGTQYF
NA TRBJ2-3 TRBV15 CATSRDPGVATDTQYF
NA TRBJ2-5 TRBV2 CASRRHGTSIETQYF
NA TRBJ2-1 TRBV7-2 CASSINGNPPRNEQFF
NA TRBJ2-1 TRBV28 CATAGGLSYNEQFF
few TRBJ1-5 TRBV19 CASTVRGGNQPQHF
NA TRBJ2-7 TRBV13 CATSEGSRGEQYF
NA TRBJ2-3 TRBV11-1 CASSLGDLDTQYF